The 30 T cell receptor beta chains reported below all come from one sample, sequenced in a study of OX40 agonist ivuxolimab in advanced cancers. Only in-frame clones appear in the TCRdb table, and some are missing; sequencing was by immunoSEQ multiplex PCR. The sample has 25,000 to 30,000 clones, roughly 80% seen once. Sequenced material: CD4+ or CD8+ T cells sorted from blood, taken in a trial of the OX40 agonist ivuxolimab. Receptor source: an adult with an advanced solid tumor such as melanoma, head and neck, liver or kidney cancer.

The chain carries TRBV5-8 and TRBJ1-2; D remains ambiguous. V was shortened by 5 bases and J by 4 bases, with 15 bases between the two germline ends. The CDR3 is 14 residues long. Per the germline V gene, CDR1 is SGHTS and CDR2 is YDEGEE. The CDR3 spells CASSSRTVSYGYTF. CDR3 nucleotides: TGTGCCAGCAGTTCCAGGACTGTTTCCTATGGCTACACCTTC.

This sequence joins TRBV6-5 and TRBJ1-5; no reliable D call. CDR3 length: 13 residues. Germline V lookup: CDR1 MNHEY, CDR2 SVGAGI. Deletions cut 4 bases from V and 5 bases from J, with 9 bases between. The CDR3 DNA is TGTGCCAGCAGTTCCGACGGATATCAGCCCCAGCATTTT. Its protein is CASSSDGYQPQHF.

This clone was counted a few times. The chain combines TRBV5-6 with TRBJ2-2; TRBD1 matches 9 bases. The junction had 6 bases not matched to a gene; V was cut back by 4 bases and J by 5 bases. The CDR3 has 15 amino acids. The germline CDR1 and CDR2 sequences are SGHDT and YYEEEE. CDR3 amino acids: CASSGGTGRTGELFF. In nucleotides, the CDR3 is TGTGCCAGCAGCGGCGGGACAGGGAGAACCGGGGAGCTGTTTTTT.

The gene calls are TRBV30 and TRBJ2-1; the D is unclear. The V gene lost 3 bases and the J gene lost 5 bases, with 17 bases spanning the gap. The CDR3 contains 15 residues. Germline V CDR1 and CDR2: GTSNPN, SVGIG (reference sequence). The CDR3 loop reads CAWRTVRTVNNEQFF. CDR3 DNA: TGTGCCTGGAGGACGGTCAGGACGGTGAACAATGAGCAGTTCTTC.

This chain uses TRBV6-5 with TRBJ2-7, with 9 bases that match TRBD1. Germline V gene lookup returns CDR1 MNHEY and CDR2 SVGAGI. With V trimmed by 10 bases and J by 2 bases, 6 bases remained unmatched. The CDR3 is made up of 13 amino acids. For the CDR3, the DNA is TGTGCCACCGGGACAGGGTATACCTACGAGCAGTACTTC. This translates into CATGTGYTYEQYF.

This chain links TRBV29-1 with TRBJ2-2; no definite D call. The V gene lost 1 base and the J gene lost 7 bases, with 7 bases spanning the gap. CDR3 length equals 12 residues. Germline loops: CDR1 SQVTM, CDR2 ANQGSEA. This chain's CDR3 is CSVEVRFGELFF. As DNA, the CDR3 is TGCAGCGTTGAAGTCCGGTTCGGGGAGCTGTTTTTT.

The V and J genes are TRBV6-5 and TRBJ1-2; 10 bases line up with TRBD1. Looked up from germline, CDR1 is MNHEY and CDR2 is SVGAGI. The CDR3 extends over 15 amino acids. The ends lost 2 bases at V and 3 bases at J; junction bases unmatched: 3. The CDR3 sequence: CASSYGGQGYYGYTF. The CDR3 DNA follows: TGTGCCAGCAGTTACGGGGGACAGGGGTACTATGGCTACACCTTC.

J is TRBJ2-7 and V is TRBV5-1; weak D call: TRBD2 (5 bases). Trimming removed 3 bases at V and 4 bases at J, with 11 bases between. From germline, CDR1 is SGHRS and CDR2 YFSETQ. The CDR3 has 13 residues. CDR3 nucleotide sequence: TGCGCCAGCAGCTCGAGAGGGTGGTACGAGCAGTACTTC. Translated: CASSSRGWYEQYF.

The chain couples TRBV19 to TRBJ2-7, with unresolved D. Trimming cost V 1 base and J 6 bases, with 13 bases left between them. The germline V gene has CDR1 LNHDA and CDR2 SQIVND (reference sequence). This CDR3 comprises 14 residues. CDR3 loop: CASSIGPQTLEQYF. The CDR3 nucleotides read TGTGCCAGTAGTATAGGGCCACAGACTCTCGAGCAGTACTTC.

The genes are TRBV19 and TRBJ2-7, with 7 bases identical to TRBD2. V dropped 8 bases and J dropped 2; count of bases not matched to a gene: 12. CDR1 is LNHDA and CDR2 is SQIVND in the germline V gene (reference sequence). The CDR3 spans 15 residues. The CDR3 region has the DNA TGTGCCAGTTCCCCCTCAGGAAGCGGGGCCTACGAGCAGTACTTC. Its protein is CASSPSGSGAYEQYF.

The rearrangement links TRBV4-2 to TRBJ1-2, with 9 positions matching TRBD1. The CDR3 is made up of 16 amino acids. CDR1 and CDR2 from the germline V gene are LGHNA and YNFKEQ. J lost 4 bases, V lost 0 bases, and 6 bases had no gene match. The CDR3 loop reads CASSQDGTGKSYGYTF. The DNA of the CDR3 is TGTGCCAGCAGCCAAGATGGGACAGGGAAATCCTATGGCTACACCTTC.

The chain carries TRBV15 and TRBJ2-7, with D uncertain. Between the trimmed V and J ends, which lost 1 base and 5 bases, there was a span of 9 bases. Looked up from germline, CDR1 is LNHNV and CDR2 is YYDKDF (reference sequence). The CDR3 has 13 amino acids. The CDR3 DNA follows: TGTGCCACCAGCAGAGTTAGTTCGGACGAGCAGTACTTC. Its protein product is CATSRVSSDEQYF.

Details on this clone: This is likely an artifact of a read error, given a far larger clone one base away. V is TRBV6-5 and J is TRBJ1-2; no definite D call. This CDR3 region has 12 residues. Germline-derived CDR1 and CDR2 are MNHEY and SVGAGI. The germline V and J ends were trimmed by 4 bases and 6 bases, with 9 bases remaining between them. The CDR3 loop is CASSCSGHGYTF. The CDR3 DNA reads TGTGCCAGCAGTTGCTCGGGCCATGGCTACACCTTC.

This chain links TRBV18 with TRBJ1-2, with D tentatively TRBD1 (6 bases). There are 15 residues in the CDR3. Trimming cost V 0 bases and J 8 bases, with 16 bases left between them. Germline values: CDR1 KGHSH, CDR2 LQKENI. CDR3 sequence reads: CASSPPSETGKGYTF. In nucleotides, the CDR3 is TGTGCCAGCTCACCACCTTCAGAAACAGGGAAAGGCTACACCTTC.

CDR3 sequence reads: CASSRDFGYGYTF. CDR3 bases: TGCGCCAGCAGCCGGGACTTTGGGTATGGCTACACCTTC. This chain connects TRBV10-2 to TRBJ1-2; D is possibly TRBD1 (5 bases). The germline V gene has CDR1 WSHSY and CDR2 SAAADI. The CDR3 sequence is 13 residues long. Between the trimmed V and J ends, which lost 6 bases and 5 bases, there was a span of 13 bases.

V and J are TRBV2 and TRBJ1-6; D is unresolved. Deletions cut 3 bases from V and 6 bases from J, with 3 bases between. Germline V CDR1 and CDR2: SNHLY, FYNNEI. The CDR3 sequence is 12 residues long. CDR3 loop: CASSESNSPLHF. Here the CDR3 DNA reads TGTGCCAGCAGTGAGTCTAATTCACCCCTCCACTTT.

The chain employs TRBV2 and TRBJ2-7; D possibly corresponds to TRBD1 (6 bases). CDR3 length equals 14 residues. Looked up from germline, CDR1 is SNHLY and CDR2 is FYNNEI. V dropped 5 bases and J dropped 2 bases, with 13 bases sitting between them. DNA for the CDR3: TGTGCCAGCAGTTACTCAGGGGCCGCCTACGAGCAGTACTTC. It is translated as CASSYSGAAYEQYF.

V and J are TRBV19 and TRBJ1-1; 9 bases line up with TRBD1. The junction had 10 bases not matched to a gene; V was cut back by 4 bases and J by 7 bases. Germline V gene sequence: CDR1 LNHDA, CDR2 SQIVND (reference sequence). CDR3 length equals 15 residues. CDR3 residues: CASSTGQGIIGEAFF. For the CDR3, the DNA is TGTGCCAGTAGTACCGGACAGGGGATAATCGGTGAAGCTTTCTTT. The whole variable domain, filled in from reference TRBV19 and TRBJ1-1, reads DGGITQSPKYLFRKEGQNVTLSCEQNLNHDAMYWYRQDPGQGLRLIYYSQIVNDFQKGDIAEGYSVSREKKESFPLTVTSAQKNPTAFYLCASSTGQGIIGEAFFGQGTRLTVV.

The CDR3 protein is CASSRTSGTTSYNEQFF. The CDR3 DNA reads TGTGCCAGCAGCCGGACTTCCGGGACTACATCCTACAATGAGCAGTTCTTC. The chain employs TRBV9 and TRBJ2-1; 7 bases fit TRBD2. This CDR3 has 17 residues. Germline values: CDR1 SGDLS, CDR2 YYNGEE. V lost 4 bases to trimming and J lost 1 base; unmatched junction nucleotides: 11.

CDR3: CASSWQAASYEQYF. As DNA, the CDR3 is TGTGCCAGCTCATGGCAAGCGGCCTCCTACGAGCAGTACTTC. This rearrangement joins TRBV19 to TRBJ2-7, with a tentative D call TRBD2 (5 bases). The CDR3 contains 14 residues. CDR1 and CDR2 (germline): LNHDA, SQIVND (reference sequence). V lost 9 bases and J 0 bases, leaving 15 bases between the germline ends.

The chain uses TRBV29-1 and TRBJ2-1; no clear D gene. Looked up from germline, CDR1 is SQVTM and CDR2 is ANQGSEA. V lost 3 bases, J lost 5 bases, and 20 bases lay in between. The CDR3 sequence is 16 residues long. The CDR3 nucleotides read TGCAGCGTTGACGGTCTGGCAGGATTTTTTCACAATGAGCAGTTCTTC. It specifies CSVDGLAGFFHNEQFF.

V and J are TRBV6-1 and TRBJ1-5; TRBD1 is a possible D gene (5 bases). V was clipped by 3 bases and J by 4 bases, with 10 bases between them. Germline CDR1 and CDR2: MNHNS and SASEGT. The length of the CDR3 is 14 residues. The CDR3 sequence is CASSDGRGNQPQHF. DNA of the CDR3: TGTGCCAGCAGTGATGGGAGGGGTAATCAGCCCCAGCATTTT.

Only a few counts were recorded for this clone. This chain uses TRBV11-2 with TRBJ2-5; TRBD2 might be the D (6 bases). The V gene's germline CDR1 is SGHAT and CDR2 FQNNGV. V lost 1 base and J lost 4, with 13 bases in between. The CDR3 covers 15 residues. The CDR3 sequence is CASSLGAGTRETQYF. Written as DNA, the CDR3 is TGTGCCAGCAGCTTAGGGGCCGGGACTCGAGAGACCCAGTACTTC.

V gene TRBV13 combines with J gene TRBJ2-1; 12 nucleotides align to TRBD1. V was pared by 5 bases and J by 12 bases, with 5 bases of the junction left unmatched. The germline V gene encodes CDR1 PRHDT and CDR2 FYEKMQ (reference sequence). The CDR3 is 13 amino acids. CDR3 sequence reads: CASSAGTGGAQFF. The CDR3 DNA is TGTGCCAGCAGCGCCGGGACAGGGGGCGCGCAGTTCTTC.

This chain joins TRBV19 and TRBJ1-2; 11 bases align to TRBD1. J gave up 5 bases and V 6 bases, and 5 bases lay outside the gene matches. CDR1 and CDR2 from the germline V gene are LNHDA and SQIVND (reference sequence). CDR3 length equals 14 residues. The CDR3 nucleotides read TGTGCCAGTAGCCGGACAGGGGGCATGTATGGCTACACCTTC. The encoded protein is CASSRTGGMYGYTF.

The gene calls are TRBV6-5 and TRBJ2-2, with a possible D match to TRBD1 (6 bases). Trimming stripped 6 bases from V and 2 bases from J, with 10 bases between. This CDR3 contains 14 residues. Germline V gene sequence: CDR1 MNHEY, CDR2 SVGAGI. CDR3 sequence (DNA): TGTGCCAGCAGAGACAGGTCTAACACCGGGGAGCTGTTTTTT. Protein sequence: CASRDRSNTGELFF.

CDR3 sequence: CASSLVLGMTEAFF. The CDR3 nucleotides are TGTGCCAGCAGCTTGGTACTCGGCATGACTGAAGCTTTCTTT. The rearrangement links TRBV5-6 to TRBJ1-1; D is undetermined. CDR3 size: 14 residues. CDR1 and CDR2 from the germline V gene are SGHDT and YYEEEE. V lost 0 bases and J 5 bases, leaving 11 bases between the germline ends. The full variable domain, rest sourced from reference TRBV5-6 and TRBJ1-1, is DAGVTQSPTHLIKTRGQQVTLRCSPKSGHDTVSWYQQALGQGPQFIFQYYEEEERQRGNFPDRFSGHQFPNYSSELNVNALLLGDSALYLCASSLVLGMTEAFFGQGTRLTVV.

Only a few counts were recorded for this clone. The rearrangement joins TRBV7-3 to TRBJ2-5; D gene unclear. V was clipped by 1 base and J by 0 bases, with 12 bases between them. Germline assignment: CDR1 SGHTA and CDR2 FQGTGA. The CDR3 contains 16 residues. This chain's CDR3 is CASSLNSAEYQETQYF. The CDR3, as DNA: TGTGCCAGCAGCTTAAATTCCGCGGAGTACCAAGAGACCCAGTACTTC.

CDR3 loop: CASSQVGREGYTF. DNA for the CDR3: TGTGCCAGCAGCCAAGTGGGCAGGGAGGGCTACACCTTC. V usage is TRBV14 and J usage is TRBJ1-2, with D possibly TRBD1 on 5 matching bases. CDR3 length: 13 residues. In germline, CDR1 is SGHDN, CDR2 FVKESK. V was cut by 1 base and J by 8 bases, with 11 bases left in between.

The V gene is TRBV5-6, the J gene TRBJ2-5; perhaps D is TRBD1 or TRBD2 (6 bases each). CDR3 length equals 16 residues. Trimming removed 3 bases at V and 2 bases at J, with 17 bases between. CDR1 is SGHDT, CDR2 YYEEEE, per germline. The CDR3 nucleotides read TGTGCCAGCAGCTCCGGGTGGGGGGCCCGGCAAGAGACCCAGTACTTC. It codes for CASSSGWGARQETQYF.